Described below is a single T cell receptor beta chain sequence and its context. This sample stems from a study of control samples from healthy donors and cancer patients. Generated by immunoSEQ multiplex PCR, the TCRdb table keeps only in-frame clones and is missing some. The table records about 160,000 clones, around nine tenths of them present only once. This CDR3 has 16 residues. Germline V gene sequence: CDR1 SGHDT, CDR2 YYEEEE. V trimming: 4 bases; J trimming: 5 bases; junction bases outside the gene matches: 13. This clonotype was sampled from a man aged 25 to 45 in good health. The rearrangement uses TRBV5-6 and TRBJ1-1; 8 bases match TRBD1. The sequenced sample was blood. The CDR3 coding sequence is TGTGCCAGCAGCAAGGGTACCGACAGGGGATCAACTGAAGCTTTCTTT. Amino acid sequence: CASSKGTDRGSTEAFF.